This T cell receptor beta chain stems from a study of control samples from healthy donors and cancer patients. Measured with immunoSEQ multiplex PCR; TCRdb has only the in-frame clones, and not every one. Here the sample spans around 100,000 clones, about 91% being singletons. Trimming stripped 8 bases from V and 8 bases from J, with 12 bases between. The CDR3 extends over 11 amino acids. Per germline, CDR1 MGHDK and CDR2 SYGVNS. V usage is TRBV25-1 and J usage is TRBJ1-1, with a possible D match to TRBD1 (5 bases). This clonotype was sampled from a woman between 18 and 30 years old in good health. Source material: blood. The CDR3 nucleotides are TGTGCCAGCGGCTGGGGGAGAGAAGCTTTCTTT. Translation: CASGWGREAFF.